Each of the 13 T cell receptor beta chains below was sequenced from the same sample in a study of low-dose radiotherapy and immunotherapy resistance in tumors. The time point is: after trial treatment. Indicated treatment: LDRT plus nivolumab, ipilimumab, low-dose cyclophosphamide and aspirin (RACIN trial). Gene-specific TRAV and TRBV primers were used for first-strand cDNA, covering alpha and beta chains. With a constant-region primer and a V-primer adapter, TCRs were subjected to 20 to 25 PCR cycles of amplification. TCRdb re-called the reads through MiXCR, storing one row per CDR3 protein. The table includes fewer than 110,000 distinct CDR3 sequences, around 21% detected once. The material was PBMCs, obtained after low-dose radiotherapy plus immunotherapy. The receptors derive from a male donor with prostate cancer.

This clonotype was seen repeatedly, ten times or more. The V and J genes are TRBV5-1 and TRBJ1-6; no firm D call. The germline V and J ends were trimmed by 7 bases and 7 bases, with 12 bases remaining between them. Germline loops: CDR1 SGHRS, CDR2 YFSETQ. This CDR3 has 13 residues. The CDR3 sequence is CASFREANSPLHF. DNA for the CDR3: TGCGCCAGCTTTCGGGAGGCCAATTCACCCCTCCACTTT.

Ten or more counts support this clonotype. The V gene is TRBV20-1, the J gene TRBJ2-7, with 7 positions matching TRBD2. The CDR3 has 14 amino acids. Unmatched junction bases numbered 7, after V lost 0 bases and J lost 5 bases. CDR1 DFQATT and CDR2 SNEGSKA come from the germline V gene (reference sequence). The CDR3 nucleotides read TGCAGTGCTAGAGAGGCGGGAGAGATTAACGAGCAGTACTTC. It codes for CSAREAGEINEQYF.

This clonotype was seen at least ten times. The chain is built from TRBV20-1 and TRBJ2-1; the D is unclear. The CDR3 is made up of 12 amino acids. Germline V lookup: CDR1 DFQATT, CDR2 SNEGSKA (reference sequence). V was shortened by 6 bases and J by 14 bases, with 20 bases between the two germline ends. The CDR3 region is CSAPLQNLVEFF. The CDR3 DNA reads as TGCAGTGCCCCGTTACAGAACCTGGTTGAGTTCTTC.

This clonotype was counted many times. The chain employs TRBV20-1 and TRBJ1-5; D call uncertain. Germline V gene lookup returns CDR1 DFQATT and CDR2 SNEGSKA (reference sequence). Trimming cost V 6 bases and J 2 bases, with 20 bases left between them. The length of the CDR3 is 16 residues. This CDR3 is CSAVLRMDGGNQPQHF. Written as DNA, the CDR3 is TGCAGTGCCGTCCTAAGAATGGATGGAGGCAATCAGCCCCAGCATTTT.

This clonotype occurred many times. This sequence joins TRBV11-1 and TRBJ2-5; either TRBD1 or TRBD2 may supply D (5 bases each). Trimming took 7 bases from V and 4 from J, leaving 13 bases between them. CDR3 length: 13 amino acids. The germline CDR1 and CDR2 sequences are SGHAT and FQDESV (reference sequence). The CDR3, as DNA: TGTGCCAGCAACCCGGGAAGGGGAGAGACCCAGTACTTC. As protein: CASNPGRGETQYF.

This clonotype was seen a handful of times. The chain joins TRBV28 to TRBJ1-5; D uncertain. This CDR3 has 15 residues. Trimming left V 4 bases short and J 9 bases short, with 19 bases between. Germline loops: CDR1 MDHEN, CDR2 SYDVKM. The CDR3 loop is CASSSPNPSGRPQHF. The DNA of the CDR3 is TGTGCCAGCAGTTCGCCAAATCCCTCGGGTCGGCCCCAGCATTTT.

This clonotype came up many times. The V and J genes are TRBV7-2 and TRBJ2-1, with 7 nucleotides matching TRBD2. Germline CDR1 SGHTA, CDR2 FQGNSA. The CDR3 has 14 residues. J lost 5 bases, V lost 3 bases, and 4 bases had no gene match. CDR3 residues: CASSFRRGNNEQFF. The DNA of the CDR3 is TGTGCCAGCAGCTTCAGGCGGGGGAACAATGAGCAGTTCTTC.

This clonotype was counted many times. V is TRBV5-1 and J is TRBJ2-7; tentative D call: TRBD2 (5 bases). The V and J ends lost 0 bases and 7 bases respectively, with 8 bases between them. CDR3 size: 12 residues. Germline V gives CDR1 SGHRS, CDR2 YFSETQ. CDR3 sequence (DNA): TGCGCCAGCAGCTTGGAGACGGGGGAGCAGTACTTC. Translated: CASSLETGEQYF.

V usage is TRBV27 and J usage is TRBJ2-3, with 8 bases lining up with TRBD2. The V gene's germline CDR1 is MNHEY and CDR2 SMNVEV (reference sequence). The CDR3 has 18 amino acids. V was pared by 5 bases and J by 2 bases, with 15 bases of the junction left unmatched. The CDR3 nucleotides read TGTGCCAGCAGTCTAAAGCGACCGGGACTAGATCCCACAGATACGCAGTATTTT. Its protein is CASSLKRPGLDPTDTQYF.

The rearrangement joins TRBV7-2 to TRBJ1-5, with D possibly TRBD1 on 5 matching bases. CDR1 is SGHTA, CDR2 FQGNSA, per germline. Trimming stripped 5 bases from V and 6 bases from J, with 17 bases between. The length of the CDR3 is 15 residues. The chain's CDR3 is CASSPGQGFLQPQHF. In DNA, the CDR3 is TGTGCCAGCAGCCCTGGGCAGGGCTTTCTTCAGCCCCAGCATTTT.

Ten or more counts support this clonotype. The V call is TRBV25-1, the J call TRBJ2-2; 8 nucleotides align to TRBD2. This CDR3 has 16 amino acids. Germline assignment: CDR1 MGHDK and CDR2 SYGVNS. The V and J ends lost 1 base and 7 bases, in that order; junction bases with no gene match: 8. The CDR3 DNA reads as TGTGCCAGCAGTGAATGGGAGCGGGGGCTACTCGGGGAGCTGTTTTTT. This encodes CASSEWERGLLGELFF.

In its sample, this clonotype was seen many times. V gene TRBV12-3 or TRBV12-4 combines with J gene TRBJ2-5; D is possibly TRBD1 or TRBD2 (5 bases each). The CDR3 contains 12 residues. The germline V and J ends were trimmed by 3 bases and 5 bases, with 7 bases remaining between them. This chain's CDR3 is CASSFGTETQYF. The DNA of the CDR3 is TGTGCCAGCAGTTTTGGGACGGAGACCCAGTACTTC.

This clonotype occurred many times. The rearrangement joins TRBV7-9 to TRBJ1-2, with 7 bases aligning to TRBD1. V gave up 6 bases and J gave up 10 bases; unmatched junction bases: 11. The V gene's germline CDR1 is SEHNR and CDR2 FQNEAQ (reference sequence). This CDR3 is 13 amino acids long. CDR3 loop: CASSSTGVPDYTF. CDR3 DNA sequence: TGTGCCAGCAGTTCCACAGGGGTACCTGACTACACCTTC.